Shown below are 15 T cell receptor beta chains from a single sample sequenced in a study of cytomegalovirus exposure and HLA in healthy donors. A multiplex PCR was run with 60 Vbeta primers and 13 Jbeta primers. The protocol was immunoSEQ multiplex PCR, while the TCRdb copy is restricted to in-frame clones and leaves out a portion. The table includes about 160,000 clones, 79% detected once. Specimen: PBMCs. These TCRs come from a man over 45 in good health and CMV-seropositive.

The rearrangement joins TRBV30 to TRBJ2-6; perhaps TRBD1 as D (6 bases). The CDR3 sequence is 16 residues long. Germline assignment: CDR1 GTSNPN and CDR2 SVGIG (reference sequence). Trimming removed 1 base at V and 0 bases at J, with 10 bases between. The CDR3 sequence: CAWSGGRGSGANVLTF. The CDR3 coding sequence is TGTGCCTGGAGTGGGGGCAGGGGCTCTGGGGCCAACGTCCTGACTTTC. The variable domain in full, with the rest retrieved from reference TRBV30 and TRBJ2-6, is SQTIHQWPATLVQPVGSPLSLECTVEGTSNPNLYWYRQAAGRGLQLLFYSVGIGQISSEVPQNLSASRPQDRQFILSSKKLLLSDSGFYLCAWSGGRGSGANVLTFGAGSRLTVL.

V usage is TRBV11-1 and J usage is TRBJ2-1; maybe TRBD1 (6 bases). The CDR3 runs 14 residues. Germline values: CDR1 SGHAT, CDR2 FQDESV (reference sequence). V was shortened by 5 bases and J by 7 bases, with 15 bases between the two germline ends. CDR3 region: CASSIPGQLNEQFF. The DNA for the CDR3 is TGTGCCAGCAGCATACCGGGACAACTGAATGAGCAGTTCTTC.

This rearrangement joins TRBV28 to TRBJ1-1; D is possibly TRBD1 (6 bases). This CDR3 region has 14 residues. The V and J ends lost 6 bases and 2 bases respectively, with 13 bases between them. Germline-derived CDR1 and CDR2 are MDHEN and SYDVKM. DNA of the CDR3: TGTGCCAGCAGGGGAGACAGGCGTAACACTGAAGCTTTCTTT. It encodes CASRGDRRNTEAFF.

The V call is TRBV9, the J call TRBJ2-1; TRBD1 might be the D (5 bases). This CDR3 is built from 18 residues. V gave up 2 bases and J gave up 2 bases, with 20 bases separating them. CDR1 SGDLS and CDR2 YYNGEE come from the germline V gene. The chain's CDR3 is CASSVSDPRVGPYNEQFF. CDR3 nucleotide sequence: TGTGCCAGCAGCGTCTCGGACCCCAGGGTGGGCCCCTACAATGAGCAGTTCTTC.

The rearrangement joins TRBV2 to TRBJ2-7; D gene unclear. This CDR3 has 12 residues. Germline CDR1 and CDR2: SNHLY and FYNNEI. V lost 2 bases and J 3 bases, leaving 5 bases between the germline ends. The CDR3 nucleotides read TGTGCCAGCAGTGAAACGGGCTACGAGCAGTACTTC. As protein: CASSETGYEQYF. Full variable domain (outside the CDR3, taken from reference TRBV2 and TRBJ2-7): EPEVTQTPSHQVTQMGQEVILRCVPISNHLYFYWYRQILGQKVEFLVSFYNNEISEKSEIFDDQFSVERPDGSNFTLKIRSTKLEDSAMYFCASSETGYEQYFGPGTRLTVT.

V gene TRBV5-5 combines with J gene TRBJ2-1; 8 bases line up with TRBD2. V lost 5 bases to trimming and J lost 4 bases; unmatched junction nucleotides: 8. This CDR3 region has 15 residues. CDR1 and CDR2 (germline): SGHKS, YYEKEE (reference sequence). CDR3 coding DNA: TGTGCCAGCAGACCTACCGGGACTAGTTACAATGAGCAGTTCTTC. Translated: CASRPTGTSYNEQFF.

This sequence joins TRBV10-3 and TRBJ1-1; 7 positions match TRBD1. The germline CDR1 and CDR2 sequences are ENHRY and SYGVKD. The CDR3 has 13 residues. Unmatched junction bases numbered 7, after V lost 9 bases and J lost 3 bases. In DNA form, the CDR3 reads TGTGCCATTACCGCTACAGGGGACACTGAAGCTTTCTTT. Its protein is CAITATGDTEAFF.

The gene calls are TRBV5-1 and TRBJ1-4; TRBD1 agrees at 9 bases. Germline V gene lookup returns CDR1 SGHRS and CDR2 YFSETQ. The CDR3 spans 13 residues. V trimming: 4 bases; J trimming: 6 bases; junction bases outside the gene matches: 1. This chain's CDR3 is CASSRDRDEKLFF. DNA of the CDR3: TGCGCCAGCAGCAGGGACAGGGATGAAAAACTGTTTTTT.

This chain uses TRBV30 with TRBJ2-7; D uncertain. V gave up 3 bases and J gave up 6 bases, with 18 bases separating them. The CDR3 runs 14 residues. CDR1 GTSNPN and CDR2 SVGIG come from the germline V gene (reference sequence). This chain's CDR3 is CAWRLAGSPPEQYF. The CDR3 nucleotides are TGTGCCTGGAGGTTGGCTGGCTCCCCCCCCGAGCAGTACTTC.

This clone was picked up many times. The rearrangement links TRBV6-5 to TRBJ1-2, with 9 bases lining up with TRBD1. The V segment lost 6 bases and the J segment 7 bases; nucleotides outside the gene matches: 3. Germline assignment: CDR1 MNHEY and CDR2 SVGAGI. This CDR3 has 12 residues. The CDR3 DNA is TGTGCCAGCAGACGGACAGGGGTTGGCTACACCTTC. Protein sequence: CASRRTGVGYTF.

Here the CDR3 DNA reads TGTGCCAGCAGGGGTACGAGCGGGGGGCTTTACGAGCAGTACTTC. Amino acid sequence: CASRGTSGGLYEQYF. V gene TRBV6-1 combines with J gene TRBJ2-7; TRBD2 matches 9 bases. This CDR3 is 15 amino acids long. Germline CDR1 MNHNS, CDR2 SASEGT. V lost 6 bases to trimming and J lost 4 bases; unmatched junction nucleotides: 10.

This clone was counted a few times. J is TRBJ2-3 and V is TRBV29-1, with a tentative D call TRBD1 (5 bases). The germline CDR1 and CDR2 sequences are SQVTM and ANQGSEA. This CDR3 comprises 14 residues. The V and J ends lost 5 bases and 0 bases respectively, with 12 bases between them. In nucleotides, the CDR3 is TGCAGCGTTCGAACAGGCGTTAGCACAGATACGCAGTATTTT. This sequence encodes CSVRTGVSTDTQYF.

This clone turned up a few times. This chain joins TRBV6-5 and TRBJ2-3; D remains ambiguous. This CDR3 has 12 residues. Germline assignment: CDR1 MNHEY and CDR2 SVGAGI. Trimming took off 5 bases at V and 5 bases at J, with 8 bases between the two ends. The CDR3: CASSPRIDTQYF. DNA of the CDR3: TGTGCCAGCAGTCCTAGGATAGATACGCAGTATTTT.

The chain joins TRBV5-6 to TRBJ2-7; 9 bases map to TRBD2. The CDR3 consists of 17 residues. Trimming took 4 bases from V and 2 from J; bases not matched to a gene: 13. Germline V gene data show CDR1 as SGHDT and CDR2 as YYEEEE. The CDR3 region is CASSPLGGRAEAYEQYF. CDR3 sequence (DNA): TGTGCCAGCAGCCCGCTGGGCGGGAGGGCCGAGGCCTACGAGCAGTACTTC.

This clone has only one observation. Here the CDR3 DNA reads TGTGCCAGCAGTCCTTGGGGGGGGAATGAGCAGTTCTTC. Translation gives CASSPWGGNEQFF. The chain employs TRBV27 and TRBJ2-1, with 7 bases fitting TRBD2. The CDR3 totals 13 residues. V lost 5 bases, J lost 7 bases, and 5 bases stayed unmatched. The germline CDR1 and CDR2 sequences are MNHEY and SMNVEV (reference sequence).